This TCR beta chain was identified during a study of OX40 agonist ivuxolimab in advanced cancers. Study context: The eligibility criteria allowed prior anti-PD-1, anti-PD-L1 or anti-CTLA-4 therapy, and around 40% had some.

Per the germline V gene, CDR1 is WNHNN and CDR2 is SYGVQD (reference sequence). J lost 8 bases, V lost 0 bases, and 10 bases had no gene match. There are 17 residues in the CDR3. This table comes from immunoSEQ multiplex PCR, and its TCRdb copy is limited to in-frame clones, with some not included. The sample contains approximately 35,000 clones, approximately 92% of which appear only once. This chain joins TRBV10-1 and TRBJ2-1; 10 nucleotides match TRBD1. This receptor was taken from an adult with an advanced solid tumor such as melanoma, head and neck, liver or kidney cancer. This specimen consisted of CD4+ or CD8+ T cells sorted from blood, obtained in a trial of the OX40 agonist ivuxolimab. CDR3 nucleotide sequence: TGCGCCAGCAGTGAGTCGTTGGGACAGGGGCACTGGGATGAGCAGTTCTTC. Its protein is CASSESLGQGHWDEQFF.